These 17 T cell receptor beta chains came from one sample sequenced in a study of blood T cell repertoires in COVID-19 (TCRdb year 2020). The method was the immunoSEQ multiplex PCR assay. Entries here come from immuneACCESS through TCRdb and include only in-frame sequences with V and J called. Some clones fail to appear in such tables; in the studies checked, an unresolved V gene covers under half of the shortfall, and the cause of the remainder is unknown. The sample profile shows fewer than 85,000 clones; more than 80% of them were found once. The top ten hold under 6% of the sample. Sequenced: peripheral blood. All receptors come from a man aged 80 or over with acute or convalescent COVID-19.

This chain uses TRBV15 with TRBJ2-1; TRBD1 aligns across 10 bases. Germline V gives CDR1 LNHNV, CDR2 YYDKDF (reference sequence). With 4 bases clipped from V and 10 bases from J, the junction kept 10 bases outside the gene matches. This CDR3 region has 15 residues. CDR3 sequence reads: CATSTPGQGLREQFF. In DNA, the CDR3 is TGTGCCACCAGCACCCCGGGACAGGGGCTAAGGGAGCAGTTCTTC.

J is TRBJ1-2 and V is TRBV6-5, with TRBD1 as a possible D gene (6 bases). CDR1 MNHEY and CDR2 SVGAGI come from the germline V gene. The CDR3 is 15 residues long. V lost 2 bases, J lost 4 bases, and 14 bases lay in between. As DNA, the CDR3 is TGTGCCAGCAGTTACCGGGGGGGGGCTGGCTATGGCTACACCTTC. Protein sequence: CASSYRGGAGYGYTF.

V usage is TRBV29-1 and J usage is TRBJ1-5, with unresolved D. CDR3 length equals 12 residues. Germline CDR1 SQVTM, CDR2 ANQGSEA. Trimming shortened V by 7 bases and J by 0 bases, and 7 bases separated the two germline ends. DNA of the CDR3: TGCAGCGCCACATATAGCAATCAGCCCCAGCATTTT. Protein sequence: CSATYSNQPQHF.

The rearrangement links TRBV19 to TRBJ2-7; a weak D match, TRBD2 (5 bases). V gave up 4 bases and J gave up 4 bases, with 20 bases separating them. Germline assignment: CDR1 LNHDA and CDR2 SQIVND (reference sequence). This CDR3 comprises 16 residues. The CDR3 protein is CASSTMTTGSGYEQYF. The CDR3 DNA follows: TGTGCCAGTAGTACAATGACTACCGGGTCGGGGTACGAGCAGTACTTC. The full variable domain, rest sourced from reference TRBV19 and TRBJ2-7, is DGGITQSPKYLFRKEGQNVTLSCEQNLNHDAMYWYRQDPGQGLRLIYYSQIVNDFQKGDIAEGYSVSREKKESFPLTVTSAQKNPTAFYLCASSTMTTGSGYEQYFGPGTRLTVT.

The sample holds one count of this clone. This chain links TRBV3-1 (or the pseudogene TRBV3-2) with TRBJ2-7; 9 positions agree with TRBD2. Germline values: CDR1 LGHDT, CDR2 YNNKEL (reference sequence). After removal of 4 bases from V and 4 bases from J, the junction contained 5 bases not matched to a gene. This CDR3 spans 14 amino acids. CDR3 amino acids: CASSRSGGRYEQYF. The CDR3 nucleotides are TGTGCCAGCAGCCGTAGCGGGGGCCGTTACGAGCAGTACTTC.

This chain connects TRBV4-1 to TRBJ2-7, with D tentatively TRBD2 (5 bases). Trimming pared 3 bases from V and 0 bases from J, leaving 12 bases between. Per the germline V gene, CDR1 is MGHRA and CDR2 is YSYEKL. The CDR3 contains 15 residues. The CDR3 DNA sequence: TGCGCCAGCAGCCAGACCGGGAAGAGCTCCTACGAGCAGTACTTC. Residues: CASSQTGKSSYEQYF.

To note about this clone: Other DNA sequences within the sample encode an identical CDR3. The chain joins TRBV5-1 to TRBJ2-5; D may be TRBD1 (7 bases). The CDR3 length is 14 residues. Germline CDR1 is SGHRS and CDR2 is YFSETQ. V shed 4 bases and J shed 1 base, with 11 bases lying between them. The CDR3: CASSPQGGQETQYF. CDR3 bases: TGCGCCAGCAGCCCCCAGGGGGGCCAAGAGACCCAGTACTTC.

This clone was found once. The chain carries TRBV19 and TRBJ2-2, with TRBD2 identical over 7 bases. This CDR3 is 16 amino acids long. Germline V lookup: CDR1 LNHDA, CDR2 SQIVND (reference sequence). V shed 3 bases, J shed 4 bases, and the junction held 8 bases outside the gene matches. CDR3 DNA: TGTGCCAGTAGTATTCCCGGACTAGTCGGCACCGGGGAGCTGTTTTTT. Amino acids: CASSIPGLVGTGELFF.

The chain joins TRBV27 to TRBJ2-3; the D gene is possibly TRBD1 (5 bases). Deletions cut 8 bases from V and 0 bases from J, with 21 bases between. Germline V CDR1 and CDR2: MNHEY, SMNVEV (reference sequence). The length of the CDR3 is 17 residues. The CDR3 DNA sequence: TGTGCCAGCCTCGAGCAGGGCAGGCACACTAGCACAGATACGCAGTATTTT. This sequence encodes CASLEQGRHTSTDTQYF.

J is TRBJ1-2 and V is TRBV19; TRBD1 matches 11 bases. Germline CDR1 is LNHDA and CDR2 is SQIVND (reference sequence). CDR3 length equals 16 residues. The J segment lost 3 bases and the V segment lost 4 bases, leaving 7 bases of the junction unmatched. The CDR3 region has the DNA TGTGCCAGTAGTACGCTTGGGACAGGGGGTGACTATGGCTACACCTTC. Protein product: CASSTLGTGGDYGYTF.

J is TRBJ1-1 and V is TRBV28, with 8 nucleotides matching TRBD1. The junction had 8 bases not matched to a gene; V was cut back by 6 bases and J by 5 bases. This CDR3 contains 14 residues. CDR1 MDHEN and CDR2 SYDVKM come from the germline V gene. CDR3 in amino acids: CASSPQGARTEAFF. CDR3 coding DNA: TGTGCCAGCAGCCCCCAGGGGGCTCGGACTGAAGCTTTCTTT. The full variable domain, completed using reference TRBV28 and TRBJ1-1, is DVKVTQSSRYLVKRTGEKVFLECVQDMDHENMFWYRQDPGLGLRLIYFSYDVKMKEKGDIPEGYSVSREKKERFSLILESASTNQTSMYLCASSPQGARTEAFFGQGTRLTVV.

V usage is TRBV5-1 and J usage is TRBJ1-2; D is possibly TRBD1 (5 bases). Looked up from germline, CDR1 is SGHRS and CDR2 is YFSETQ. The CDR3 runs 14 residues. Trimming shortened V by 0 bases and J by 4 bases, and 10 bases separated the two germline ends. The chain's CDR3 is CASSLEGGAYGYTF. CDR3 DNA sequence: TGCGCCAGCAGCTTGGAAGGAGGGGCCTATGGCTACACCTTC.

This chain connects TRBV6-9 to TRBJ1-6; TRBD1 matches 9 bases. The germline CDR1 and CDR2 sequences are MNHGY and SVAAGI. The CDR3 totals 20 residues. J gave up 5 bases and V 5 bases, and 19 bases lay outside the gene matches. As DNA, the CDR3 is TGTGCCAGCAGTCCAGCTCTCCGGGACAGGGTAATCGAACATAATTCACCCCTCCACTTT. Residues: CASSPALRDRVIEHNSPLHF.

The chain has TRBV2 and TRBJ2-2, with TRBD1 identical over 7 bases. V gave up 2 bases and J gave up 6 bases; unmatched junction bases: 6. This CDR3 spans 15 amino acids. The V gene's germline CDR1 is SNHLY and CDR2 FYNNEI. The CDR3 DNA sequence: TGTGCCAGCAGTGAACAGGGGGAAGTGGCCGGGGAGCTGTTTTTT. It specifies CASSEQGEVAGELFF.

This clone was seen more than once but under ten times. The J gene is TRBJ1-2, the V gene TRBV7-8; possibly TRBD1 for D (5 bases). The CDR3 is 13 amino acids. V lost 2 bases and J lost 4, with 8 bases in between. Per the germline V gene, CDR1 is SGHVS and CDR2 is FQNEAQ. In DNA form, the CDR3 reads TGTGCCAGCAGCTTATCTGACAGCTATGGCTACACCTTC. Its translation is CASSLSDSYGYTF.

V gene TRBV5-1 combines with J gene TRBJ2-3, with 12 bases lining up with TRBD2. Germline V CDR1 and CDR2: SGHRS, YFSETQ. The CDR3 is made up of 16 amino acids. V lost 3 bases, J lost 2 bases, and 4 bases stayed unmatched. Here the CDR3 DNA reads TGCGCCAGCAGCTCGGGGACTAGCGGGTACACAGATACGCAGTATTTT. Translated: CASSSGTSGYTDTQYF.

The V call is TRBV27, the J call TRBJ2-5; 8 bases match TRBD2. CDR1 is MNHEY and CDR2 is SMNVEV in the germline V gene (reference sequence). This CDR3 is built from 15 residues. V shed 3 bases and J 1 base; nucleotides not matched to a gene: 4. CDR3: CASSFSSGSQETQYF. CDR3 nucleotide sequence: TGTGCCAGCAGTTTTTCTAGCGGGTCCCAAGAGACCCAGTACTTC.